This record covers a single TCR beta chain. The sample originates from a study of CD8 T cells in Susac syndrome. The V and J ends lost 7 bases and 2 bases, in that order; junction bases with no gene match: 5. Looked up from germline, CDR1 is SGHVS and CDR2 is FQNEAQ. The CDR3 sequence is 15 residues long. The RNA, about 0.5 to 1 ug, was put through reverse transcription using random hexamers. From the immunoSEQ multiplex PCR reads, TCRdb called clonotypes with MiXCR, one entry per CDR3 protein. Here the sample spans approximately 170,000 distinct CDR3 sequences, around 93% being singletons. The J gene is TRBJ2-6, the V gene TRBV7-8, with TRBD2 matching over 7 bases. The specimen sequenced was CD4+ T cells from PBMCs. The receptor was derived from a human donor in good health. The CDR3 bases are TGTGCCAGCACCCGGGGGGTGCCTGGGGCCAACGTCCTGACTTTC. This sequence encodes CASTRGVPGANVLTF.